The clone carrying this TCR beta chain has more than one count but fewer than ten. No antigen is known for it. These data are taken from a study of identical twins. MiXCR was run by TCRdb on the 5' RACE reads, yielding one entry per CDR3 protein. The profile shows a few hundred thousand distinct CDR3 sequences, approximately 13% of them singletons. V shed 1 base and J 15 bases; nucleotides not matched to a gene: 12. Germline V gives CDR1 SEHNR, CDR2 FQNEAQ (reference sequence). The CDR3 length is 15 residues. Healthy Caucasians made up all donors. The study, taken as a whole, reports: Abundant cord blood beta clonotypes carried fewer insertions; memory repertoires showed none. Twins' excess sharing was less marked for out-of-frame beta sequences.

The data also belong to a second study, concerning yellow fever vaccine responses in identical twins. This second study notes: Twins reportedly appeared to share part of their vaccine T cell response while keeping part individual.

This receptor was obtained from a woman between 18 and 30 years old in good health. The sequencing input was CD8+ T cells sorted from blood. The rearrangement uses TRBV7-9 and TRBJ2-1; 10 bases match TRBD2. CDR3 DNA: TGTGCCAGCAGCTTAGGCCCAGCGGGAGGGTCGGTTGTGTTCTTC. It is translated as CASSLGPAGGSVVFF.